Shown below are 18 T cell receptor beta chains from a single sample sequenced in a study of blood T cell repertoires in COVID-19 (dated by TCRdb to about 2020). The library came from the immunoSEQ multiplex PCR assay. Sourced from immuneACCESS, this table was stored by TCRdb with only in-frame sequences that have V and J called. A share of the clones is absent; for the studies checked, an unresolved V gene accounts for under half, and the remainder has no known explanation. Within this sample are over 75,000 clones, with around 90% of them counted one time only. In total, the top ten clones hold 4% to 4.5% of the sample. The specimen sequenced was peripheral blood. The source is a human donor with COVID-19, enrolled during active disease. The donor label of this sample is uncertain.

The rearrangement joins TRBV7-9 to TRBJ1-2, with D possibly TRBD1 on 6 matching bases. Trimming took 5 bases from V and 5 from J, leaving 12 bases between them. This CDR3 contains 13 residues. Germline V gene sequence: CDR1 SEHNR, CDR2 FQNEAQ (reference sequence). CDR3 protein: CASSVGQRYGYTF. CDR3 DNA: TGTGCCAGCAGCGTTGGACAGCGATATGGCTACACCTTC.

The chain carries TRBV27 and TRBJ1-4; the match to TRBD1 covers 7 bases. CDR3 length equals 15 residues. Germline V gene sequence: CDR1 MNHEY, CDR2 SMNVEV (reference sequence). Trimming removed 5 bases from V and 0 bases from J; junction bases left unmatched: 3. The CDR3 DNA sequence: TGTGCCAGCAGTATAGGACAGGCAACTAATGAAAAACTGTTTTTT. Translation gives CASSIGQATNEKLFF.

This clone has just a few counts. V gene TRBV25-1 combines with J gene TRBJ2-1; 8 bases map to TRBD1. The V segment lost 5 bases and the J segment 9 bases; nucleotides outside the gene matches: 9. This CDR3 has 14 residues. Per germline, CDR1 MGHDK and CDR2 SYGVNS. The CDR3 loop is CASSPKDRGGEQFF. The CDR3 coding sequence is TGTGCCAGCAGTCCCAAAGACAGGGGCGGTGAGCAGTTCTTC.

The chain joins TRBV10-1 to TRBJ2-3; TRBD2 aligns across 8 bases. CDR3 size: 14 residues. CDR1 WNHNN and CDR2 SYGVQD come from the germline V gene (reference sequence). Trimming took 4 bases from V and 10 from J; bases not matched to a gene: 10. The DNA for the CDR3 is TGCGCCAGCAGTGGACTCGGGGGGGCCGATGCGCAGTATTTT. This translates into CASSGLGGADAQYF.

The chain uses TRBV2 and TRBJ1-6, with TRBD1 matching 8 bases. With 7 bases clipped from V and 8 bases from J, the junction kept 10 bases outside the gene matches. The length of the CDR3 is 15 residues. Looked up from germline, CDR1 is SNHLY and CDR2 is FYNNEI. Here the CDR3 DNA reads TGTGCCAGCACTAGAACCGGGACAGGAGATTCACCCCTCCACTTT. Translation: CASTRTGTGDSPLHF.

J is TRBJ2-7 and V is TRBV29-1; 8 nucleotides match TRBD1. Trimming at V came to 5 bases and at J to 4 bases, leaving 10 bases not matched to a gene. CDR1 SQVTM and CDR2 ANQGSEA come from the germline V gene. This CDR3 region has 14 residues. CDR3 sequence (DNA): TGCAGCGTTCGACAGGGGAAAACCCTTTACGAGCAGTACTTC. Residues: CSVRQGKTLYEQYF.

The V gene is TRBV5-1, the J gene TRBJ1-1; weak D call: TRBD1 (5 bases). Trimming stripped 2 bases from V and 2 bases from J, with 19 bases between. CDR1 is SGHRS, CDR2 YFSETQ, per germline. The CDR3 length is 17 residues. The CDR3 coding sequence is TGCGCCAGCAGCTTCGGGGCTCTGGGGGGACTTAACACTGAAGCTTTCTTT. Translated: CASSFGALGGLNTEAFF. Full variable domain (rest looked up from reference TRBV5-1 and TRBJ1-1): KAGVTQTPRYLIKTRGQQVTLSCSPISGHRSVSWYQQTPGQGLQFLFEYFSETQRNKGNFPGRFSGRQFSNSRSEMNVSTLELGDSALYLCASSFGALGGLNTEAFFGQGTRLTVV.

The gene calls are TRBV9 and TRBJ2-5; D gene unclear. The CDR3 is 12 amino acids. Germline V gene data show CDR1 as SGDLS and CDR2 as YYNGEE. Deletions cut 4 bases from V and 5 bases from J, with 9 bases between. CDR3 residues: CASSPREETQYF. The DNA of the CDR3 is TGTGCCAGCAGCCCAAGAGAGGAGACCCAGTACTTC.

This chain links TRBV7-3 with TRBJ1-2, with 8 bases that match TRBD1. Unmatched junction bases numbered 9, after V lost 5 bases and J lost 7 bases. The CDR3 is 14 amino acids. In germline, CDR1 is SGHTA, CDR2 FQGTGA. The CDR3 DNA follows: TGTGCCAGCAGCCCACGACAGGGGACGGGTGGCTACACCTTC. Translation: CASSPRQGTGGYTF. Full variable domain (rest looked up from reference TRBV7-3 and TRBJ1-2): GAGVSQTPSNKVTEKGKYVELRCDPISGHTALYWYRQSLGQGPEFLIYFQGTGAADDSGLPNDRFFAVRPEGSVSTLKIQRTERGDSAVYLCASSPRQGTGGYTFGSGTRLTVV.

The gene calls are TRBV10-3 and TRBJ1-1, with 8 positions matching TRBD1. V shed 3 bases, J shed 0 bases, and the junction held 9 bases outside the gene matches. Germline lookup yields CDR1 ENHRY and CDR2 SYGVKD. CDR3 length: 17 amino acids. The CDR3 protein is CAISDPGQGNMNTEAFF. CDR3 nucleotides: TGTGCCATCAGTGACCCTGGACAGGGCAACATGAACACTGAAGCTTTCTTT.

V and J are TRBV9 and TRBJ1-5; no clear D. V dropped 0 bases and J dropped 6 bases, with 13 bases sitting between them. Germline values: CDR1 SGDLS, CDR2 YYNGEE. The CDR3 has 15 residues. CDR3 residues: CASSVEEGAGQPQHF. CDR3 coding DNA: TGTGCCAGCAGCGTAGAGGAGGGCGCGGGTCAGCCCCAGCATTTT.

This sequence joins TRBV19 and TRBJ1-1; 7 nucleotides align to TRBD1. V lost 8 bases to trimming and J lost 0 bases; unmatched junction nucleotides: 15. Germline lookup yields CDR1 LNHDA and CDR2 SQIVND (reference sequence). The CDR3 has 17 amino acids. This chain's CDR3 is CASRDRYIFRMNTEAFF. The CDR3 nucleotides are TGTGCCAGTCGGGACAGATATATTTTCCGTATGAACACTGAAGCTTTCTTT.

This clone was recorded only once. This chain uses TRBV3-1 (or the pseudogene TRBV3-2) with TRBJ2-3; 9 bases are shared with TRBD2. The trim removed 4 bases at V and 5 bases at J, leaving 7 bases unmatched. Germline CDR1 is LGHDT and CDR2 is YNNKEL (reference sequence). The CDR3 consists of 15 residues. DNA of the CDR3: TGTGCCAGCAGCCCATCAGGCGGGGGGGGAGATACGCAGTATTTT. It is translated as CASSPSGGGGDTQYF.

The DNA for the CDR3 is TGTGCCAGCAGTTACCTGACAGGACCCTACGAGCAGTACTTC. Translating it yields CASSYLTGPYEQYF. This chain links TRBV6-5 with TRBJ2-7; D is perhaps TRBD1 (6 bases). The CDR3 runs 14 residues. Germline lookup yields CDR1 MNHEY and CDR2 SVGAGI. Trimming removed 2 bases at V and 2 bases at J, with 10 bases between.

The chain uses TRBV2 and TRBJ1-2, with D perhaps matching TRBD1 (5 bases). The CDR3 has 16 amino acids. Germline-derived CDR1 and CDR2 are SNHLY and FYNNEI. Trimming pared 2 bases from V and 3 bases from J, leaving 16 bases between. The CDR3 DNA follows: TGTGCCAGCAGTGAACACCAGGGAACGGGTTACTATGGCTACACCTTC. Translation gives CASSEHQGTGYYGYTF.

V is TRBV30 and J is TRBJ1-2; D unresolved. CDR1 is GTSNPN and CDR2 is SVGIG in the germline V gene (reference sequence). Trimming cost V 4 bases and J 5 bases, with 11 bases left between them. The CDR3 is 12 amino acids. The CDR3: CAWTSTPYGYTF. The CDR3 DNA sequence: TGTGCCTGGACCTCCACTCCATATGGCTACACCTTC.

The count of this clone is one. The chain carries TRBV19 and TRBJ2-1; D not certain. Trimming cost V 3 bases and J 4 bases, with 7 bases left between them. Germline V lookup: CDR1 LNHDA, CDR2 SQIVND (reference sequence). This CDR3 comprises 13 residues. The CDR3 region is CASSISNYNEQFF. The CDR3 coding sequence is TGTGCCAGTAGTATTTCAAATTACAATGAGCAGTTCTTC.

J is TRBJ1-5 and V is TRBV21-1; TRBD1 is the table's D call and was not checked against the DNA. TRBV21-1 is designated a pseudogene. The CDR3 contains 16 residues. The CDR3, as DNA: TGTGCCAGCAGCCCCGGGACAGGATATAGCAATCAGCCCCAGCATTTT. Translating it yields CASSPGTGYSNQPQHF.